This T cell receptor beta chain was identified during a study of T cell repertoires in aging, cancer and after chemotherapy. Study at large: Donor ages fell into six groups from 30 or younger up to 70 or older.

TRB rearrangements spanning V, D and J were amplified using mixed TRB-A/B primers. TCRdb used MiXCR to reprocess the multiplex PCR reads, holding one entry per CDR3 protein. The sample records under 5,000 distinct CDR3 sequences, roughly 28% being singletons. Peripheral blood genomic DNA, not sorted cells or RNA, was the template. Notes on the study in general: Median generation probability rose over the chemotherapy interval in each cancer cohort, suggesting rebound thymic output. The repertoire data cannot show anything about immunological memory following chemotherapy.

V was clipped by 3 bases and J by 0 bases, with 6 bases between them. The germline V gene has CDR1 SGHNT and CDR2 YYREEE (reference sequence). This CDR3 has 13 residues. With regard to this clonotype: As yet, its antigen is unknown.

The sample comprised blood. The TCR was taken from a human donor in good health. The rearrangement links TRBV5-4 to TRBJ1-1; D is unresolved. CDR3 nucleotides: TGTGCCAGCAGCTCAAGTGTGAACACTGAAGCTTTCTTT. Translated: CASSSSVNTEAFF.